The 25 T cell receptor beta chains reported below all come from one sample, sequenced in a study of blood T cell repertoires in COVID-19. TCRdb's copy holds only in-frame clones and misses some; the assay was immunoSEQ multiplex PCR. The top ten hold roughly 7% of the sample, which has fewer than 200,000 clones, around 82% seen once. The sequenced material came from peripheral blood. These TCRs come from a woman aged 40 to 55 with COVID-19, enrolled during active disease.

V is TRBV29-1 and J is TRBJ2-5, with D perhaps matching TRBD2 (6 bases). The CDR3 loop spans 15 amino acids. The V gene lost 3 bases and the J gene lost 4 bases, with 18 bases spanning the gap. Germline loops: CDR1 SQVTM, CDR2 ANQGSEA. The CDR3 spells CSVDPQTSVLETQYF. The CDR3 bases are TGCAGCGTTGACCCCCAGACTAGTGTTTTAGAGACCCAGTACTTC. The whole variable domain, remainder taken from reference TRBV29-1 and TRBJ2-5, is SAVISQKPSRDICQRGTSLTIQCQVDSQVTMMFWYRQQPGQSLTLIATANQGSEATYESGFVIDKFPISRPNLTFSTLTVSNMSPEDSSIYLCSVDPQTSVLETQYFGPGTRLLVL.

The genes are TRBV19 and TRBJ2-2; TRBD2 agrees at 14 bases. The V gene end was trimmed by 6 bases and the J gene end by 5 bases; junction bases not matched to a gene: 8. The CDR3 runs 17 residues. Germline loops: CDR1 LNHDA, CDR2 SQIVND (reference sequence). CDR3 sequence (DNA): TGTGCCAGTAGAGCCAGACTAGCGGGAGGGCCGACCGGGGAGCTGTTTTTT. It encodes CASRARLAGGPTGELFF.

The CDR3 DNA follows: TGTGCCAGCAGTCCAACAGGGTTAGGGGCCAACGTCCTGACTTTC. Amino acid sequence: CASSPTGLGANVLTF. The chain recombines TRBV2 with TRBJ2-6; tentatively, D is TRBD1 (6 bases). From germline, CDR1 is SNHLY and CDR2 FYNNEI. The CDR3 has 15 amino acids. V lost 5 bases and J 4 bases, leaving 12 bases between the germline ends.

This clone appeared once. The V gene is TRBV5-4, the J gene TRBJ1-2; D not resolved. The CDR3 extends over 12 amino acids. The V and J ends lost 3 bases and 8 bases respectively, with 11 bases between them. The germline V gene encodes CDR1 SGHNT and CDR2 YYREEE (reference sequence). The CDR3 is CASSSGPRGYTF. CDR3 sequence (DNA): TGTGCCAGCAGCTCCGGTCCCCGAGGCTACACCTTC.

The chain has TRBV3-1 (or the pseudogene TRBV3-2) and TRBJ1-2; 12 bases line up with TRBD1. The J segment lost 3 bases and the V segment lost 3 bases, leaving 2 bases of the junction unmatched. In germline, CDR1 is LGHDT, CDR2 YNNKEL (reference sequence). This CDR3 has 15 residues. As DNA, the CDR3 is TGTGCCAGCAGCCACTGGGACAGGGGGCACTATGGCTACACCTTC. This translates into CASSHWDRGHYGYTF.

This clone was seen a handful of times. This chain links TRBV7-8 with TRBJ1-3, with 9 nucleotides matching TRBD1. There are 16 residues in the CDR3. After removal of 5 bases from V and 3 bases from J, the junction contained 8 bases not matched to a gene. Germline V gene sequence: CDR1 SGHVS, CDR2 FQNEAQ. DNA of the CDR3: TGTGCCAGCAGCATGGGACAGGGAACGAGTGGAAACACCATATATTTT. Residues: CASSMGQGTSGNTIYF. The full variable domain, its missing parts supplied by reference TRBV7-8 and TRBJ1-3, is GAGVSQSPRYKVAKRGQDVALRCDPISGHVSLFWYQQALGQGPEFLTYFQNEAQLDKSGLPSDRFFAERPEGSVSTLKIQRTQQEDSAVYLCASSMGQGTSGNTIYFGEGSWLTVV.

CDR3 in DNA: TGTGCCAGCAGCCACGGCGGGACTAAATCCTACAATGAGCAGTTCTTC. Amino acids: CASSHGGTKSYNEQFF. V and J are TRBV3-1 (or the pseudogene TRBV3-2) and TRBJ2-1; TRBD2 agrees at 7 bases. The V gene's germline CDR1 is LGHDT and CDR2 YNNKEL (reference sequence). The CDR3 covers 16 residues. The V gene end was trimmed by 3 bases and the J gene end by 1 base; junction bases not matched to a gene: 6.

This clone was counted only a few times. This chain links TRBV2 with TRBJ1-2; 8 bases are shared with TRBD1. The germline gives CDR1 SNHLY, CDR2 FYNNEI. The CDR3 consists of 13 residues. V was clipped by 6 bases and J by 8 bases; unmatched bases: 8. CDR3 in amino acids: CASRPRGRGGYTF. DNA for the CDR3: TGTGCCAGCAGACCCAGGGGGCGCGGAGGCTACACCTTC.

The chain combines TRBV4-1 with TRBJ1-4; possible D gene TRBD1, 6 bases. Germline assignment: CDR1 MGHRA and CDR2 YSYEKL. The CDR3 length is 15 residues. Trimming took off 0 bases at V and 5 bases at J, with 10 bases between the two ends. CDR3 sequence reads: CASSQEGHLNEKLFF. The CDR3 bases are TGCGCCAGCAGCCAAGAGGGACATCTAAATGAAAAACTGTTTTTT.

A word on this clone: Other DNA sequences from this sample encode an identical CDR3 as well. The chain joins TRBV5-1 to TRBJ2-6, with a weak D call TRBD1 (6 bases). CDR1 SGHRS and CDR2 YFSETQ come from the germline V gene. The CDR3 extends over 16 amino acids. V was shortened by 0 bases and J by 1 base, with 8 bases between the two germline ends. This chain's CDR3 is CASSLDGQSGANVLTF. The CDR3 region has the DNA TGCGCCAGCAGCTTGGACGGACAGTCTGGGGCCAACGTCCTGACTTTC.

The rearrangement links TRBV28 to TRBJ1-1, with D hard to call. In germline, CDR1 is MDHEN, CDR2 SYDVKM. The V gene lost 6 bases and the J gene lost 4 bases, with 9 bases spanning the gap. This CDR3 spans 12 amino acids. This CDR3 is CASSPLLTEAFF. The CDR3, as DNA: TGTGCCAGCAGCCCCCTACTCACTGAAGCTTTCTTT.

V usage is TRBV9 and J usage is TRBJ2-3; D unresolved. Trimming shortened V by 0 bases and J by 2 bases, and 10 bases separated the two germline ends. Germline V gene data show CDR1 as SGDLS and CDR2 as YYNGEE. The CDR3 is 15 amino acids. The CDR3 loop is CASSVGVSSTDTQYF. CDR3 nucleotides: TGTGCCAGCAGCGTAGGGGTTAGCTCCACAGATACGCAGTATTTT.

The rearrangement joins TRBV5-4 to TRBJ1-4, with a possible D match to TRBD1 (5 bases). The CDR3 contains 13 residues. Trimming stripped 4 bases from V and 8 bases from J, with 12 bases between. Per the germline V gene, CDR1 is SGHNT and CDR2 is YYREEE (reference sequence). The CDR3 region is CASSPPGYEKLFF. CDR3 DNA sequence: TGTGCCAGCAGCCCTCCAGGGTACGAAAAACTGTTTTTT.

The V and J genes are TRBV11-1 and TRBJ2-1; TRBD2 aligns across 14 bases. The CDR3 loop spans 14 amino acids. J was trimmed by 10 bases and V by 5 bases; bases with no gene match: 4. Germline lookup yields CDR1 SGHAT and CDR2 FQDESV (reference sequence). CDR3 coding DNA: TGTGCCAGCAGCCTCCGACTAGCGGGAGGGGAGCAGTTCTTC. The encoded protein is CASSLRLAGGEQFF.

V usage is TRBV7-9 and J usage is TRBJ2-2; tentatively, D is TRBD1 (6 bases). The germline V gene has CDR1 SEHNR and CDR2 FQNEAQ (reference sequence). Trimming pared 5 bases from V and 3 bases from J, leaving 19 bases between. The CDR3 is 17 amino acids. The CDR3 protein is CASSRTETLGHTGELFF. CDR3 in DNA: TGTGCCAGCAGCCGGACAGAGACCCTCGGTCACACCGGGGAGCTGTTTTTT.

The genes are TRBV6-6 and TRBJ2-1; D is ambiguous. V was clipped by 6 bases and J by 0 bases, with 9 bases between them. CDR3 size: 14 residues. The germline CDR1 and CDR2 sequences are MNHNY and SVGAGI (reference sequence). The chain's CDR3 is CASSAGSSYNEQFF. The CDR3, as DNA: TGTGCCAGCAGCGCCGGTAGCTCCTACAATGAGCAGTTCTTC.

This clone was observed a single time. The same CDR3 arises from other DNA sequences in this sample as well. The chain couples TRBV12-3 or TRBV12-4 to TRBJ1-5; D remains ambiguous. Trimming stripped 3 bases from V and 6 bases from J, with 6 bases between. The CDR3 is 12 amino acids. CDR3 sequence reads: CASSLGSQPQHF. As DNA, the CDR3 is TGTGCCAGCAGTTTGGGGAGTCAGCCCCAGCATTTT.

The CDR3 DNA is TGTGCCAGCTCACTGGGACTAGCGGGGGGGCTTCGGTACAATGAGCAGTTCTTC. It codes for CASSLGLAGGLRYNEQFF. The chain joins TRBV18 to TRBJ2-1; 16 nucleotides match TRBD2. There are 18 residues in the CDR3. The V gene end was trimmed by 4 bases and the J gene end by 4 bases; junction bases not matched to a gene: 7. CDR1 and CDR2 from the germline V gene are KGHSH and LQKENI.

In this sample, this clone turned up a few times. This chain connects TRBV2 to TRBJ1-2, with 11 bases matching TRBD1. The CDR3 has 18 amino acids. Per the germline V gene, CDR1 is SNHLY and CDR2 is FYNNEI. V lost 6 bases and J lost 3; bases outside the gene matches: 15. The DNA of the CDR3 is TGTGCCAGCAGCTACACGGACAGGGGGCGCTGGGAACACTATGGCTACACCTTC. Translated: CASSYTDRGRWEHYGYTF.

This clone has only a few counts. The CDR3 protein is CASSFYSTDTQYF. The DNA of the CDR3 is TGTGCCAGCAGTTTTTATAGCACAGATACGCAGTATTTT. The chain employs TRBV28 and TRBJ2-3; no definite D call. Germline V CDR1 and CDR2: MDHEN, SYDVKM. V was trimmed by 3 bases and J by 0 bases, leaving 4 bases between them. This CDR3 is 13 amino acids long.

This chain uses TRBV7-2 with TRBJ2-7; the match to TRBD2 covers 7 bases. V was pared by 2 bases and J by 2 bases, with 9 bases of the junction left unmatched. CDR1 is SGHTA, CDR2 FQGNSA, per germline. CDR3 length: 16 residues. The CDR3 sequence: CASSLIGAGSAYEQYF. The CDR3 coding sequence is TGTGCCAGCAGCTTAATCGGAGCGGGATCAGCCTACGAGCAGTACTTC.

The V gene is TRBV4-2, the J gene TRBJ2-3; 12 nucleotides align to TRBD2. V was pared by 1 base and J by 1 base, with 3 bases of the junction left unmatched. Looked up from germline, CDR1 is LGHNA and CDR2 is YNFKEQ. The CDR3 is 17 residues long. CDR3 in DNA: TGTGCCAGCAGCCAAGTCCGGACTAGCGGGGGCACAGATACGCAGTATTTT. This sequence encodes CASSQVRTSGGTDTQYF.

This clone was recorded a few times. The chain carries TRBV15 and TRBJ1-6; a weak D match, TRBD1 (6 bases). This CDR3 contains 15 residues. Germline V CDR1 and CDR2: LNHNV, YYDKDF (reference sequence). V lost 0 bases and J lost 9, with 12 bases in between. CDR3 sequence (DNA): TGTGCCACCAGCAGAGAATCTGGGGGCTTTTCACCCCTCCACTTT. Its translation: CATSRESGGFSPLHF.

The chain is built from TRBV5-4 and TRBJ2-5; 7 bases fit TRBD1. The CDR3 contains 14 residues. After removal of 5 bases from V and 3 bases from J, the junction contained 7 bases not matched to a gene. Germline CDR1 is SGHNT and CDR2 is YYREEE (reference sequence). CDR3 amino acids: CASRIGQEKETQYF. CDR3 coding DNA: TGTGCCAGCAGGATAGGACAGGAAAAAGAGACCCAGTACTTC.

Here the CDR3 DNA reads TGTGCCAGCAGCCCTGATGGACTAGCCGATGAGCAGTTCTTC. Translation gives CASSPDGLADEQFF. The V and J genes are TRBV7-2 and TRBJ2-1; 8 positions match TRBD2. V trimming: 5 bases; J trimming: 8 bases; junction bases outside the gene matches: 8. The CDR3 extends over 14 amino acids. Germline V gene sequence: CDR1 SGHTA, CDR2 FQGNSA. The whole variable domain, filled in from reference TRBV7-2 and TRBJ2-1, reads GAGVSQSPSNKVTEKGKDVELRCDPISGHTALYWYRQSLGQGLEFLIYFQGNSAPDKSGLPSDRFSAERTGGSVSTLTIQRTQQEDSAVYLCASSPDGLADEQFFGPGTRLTVL.